A single sample gave rise to the 23 T cell receptor beta chains below, sequenced in a study of blood T cell repertoires in COVID-19 (dated by TCRdb to the early 2020s). The library came from the immunoSEQ multiplex PCR assay. Sourced from immuneACCESS, this table was stored by TCRdb with only in-frame sequences that have V and J called. A share of the clones is absent; for the studies checked, an unresolved V gene accounts for under half, and the remainder has no known explanation. The sample table holds about 66,000 clones, of which approximately 89% were seen once. The ten largest account for approximately 1.3% of the sample. The sample was peripheral blood. The receptors were gathered from a man aged 55 to 70 with acute or convalescent COVID-19.

The V gene is TRBV29-1, the J gene TRBJ1-6, with no clear D. Trimming pared 1 base from V and 5 bases from J, leaving 15 bases between. Germline loops: CDR1 SQVTM, CDR2 ANQGSEA. The CDR3 length is 16 residues. The CDR3: CSVEGRPQTDNSPLHF. The DNA for the CDR3 is TGCAGCGTTGAAGGCAGGCCCCAGACCGATAATTCACCCCTCCACTTT.

This chain joins TRBV2 and TRBJ1-6; D possibly corresponds to TRBD1 (5 bases). The CDR3 spans 13 residues. The ends were cut back, 8 bases at V and 10 bases at J, with 15 bases in the middle. In germline, CDR1 is SNHLY, CDR2 FYNNEI. The CDR3 loop is CASLNTGGSPLHF. In DNA, the CDR3 is TGTGCCAGCCTAAACACGGGGGGGTCACCCCTCCACTTT. Using reference TRBV2 and TRBJ1-6 for the parts outside the CDR3, the full variable domain is EPEVTQTPSHQVTQMGQEVILRCVPISNHLYFYWYRQILGQKVEFLVSFYNNEISEKSEIFDDQFSVERPDGSNFTLKIRSTKLEDSAMYFCASLNTGGSPLHFGNGTRLTVT.

This clone was found a few times. CDR3 loop: CASTARISSYEQYF. The DNA of the CDR3 is TGTGCTAGTACAGCACGGATTAGCTCCTACGAGCAGTACTTC. The gene calls are TRBV12-5 and TRBJ2-7; D is unresolved. V was pared by 8 bases and J by 0 bases, with 14 bases between. This CDR3 comprises 14 residues. Germline V CDR1 and CDR2: LGHNT, FRNRAP.

This sequence joins TRBV10-3 and TRBJ2-2, with 8 bases aligning to TRBD2. After removal of 4 bases from V and 2 bases from J, the junction contained 6 bases not matched to a gene. Germline values: CDR1 ENHRY, CDR2 SYGVKD. The CDR3 length is 16 residues. The CDR3 sequence is CAISAPSGLNTGELFF. CDR3 bases: TGTGCCATCAGTGCTCCTAGCGGGCTTAACACCGGGGAGCTGTTTTTT.

This chain joins TRBV7-6 and TRBJ2-7; 10 bases line up with TRBD1. V lost 1 base and J lost 0; bases outside the gene matches: 18. CDR1 is SGHVS and CDR2 is FNYEAQ in the germline V gene. CDR3 length: 21 residues. The CDR3 DNA follows: TGTGCCAGCAGCTTAGAGTCCGCCGACAGGGGGCGAGCCCCTTCCTCCTACGAGCAGTACTTC. Amino acids: CASSLESADRGRAPSSYEQYF.

This chain joins TRBV6-5 and TRBJ2-7; 7 nucleotides line up with TRBD1. The V segment lost 4 bases and the J segment 6 bases; nucleotides outside the gene matches: 6. CDR3 length: 13 amino acids. Germline V gene sequence: CDR1 MNHEY, CDR2 SVGAGI. The DNA of the CDR3 is TGTGCCAGCAGTTCGCAGACAGGGTTCGAGCAGTACTTC. It specifies CASSSQTGFEQYF.

The chain couples TRBV6-5 to TRBJ2-7; TRBD2 might be the D (5 bases). V was shortened by 11 bases and J by 0 bases, with 17 bases between the two germline ends. Germline assignment: CDR1 MNHEY and CDR2 SVGAGI. The CDR3 is 14 amino acids. The CDR3 DNA follows: TGTGCCTGCCAAAGAGAGGGAGCCTCCTACGAGCAGTACTTC. This encodes CACQREGASYEQYF.

The chain recombines TRBV5-6 with TRBJ1-2, with 9 nucleotides matching TRBD1. Germline-derived CDR1 and CDR2 are SGHDT and YYEEEE. V was clipped by 5 bases and J by 0 bases; unmatched bases: 5. This CDR3 region has 15 residues. CDR3 bases: TGTGCCAGCAGTGCCGGGACAGGGCCTAACTATGGCTACACCTTC. This gives the protein CASSAGTGPNYGYTF.

The sample holds a few counts of this clone. This sequence joins TRBV3-1 (or the pseudogene TRBV3-2) and TRBJ1-4; no clear D gene. The CDR3 covers 13 residues. Per germline, CDR1 LGHDT and CDR2 YNNKEL (reference sequence). V lost 0 bases, J lost 4 bases, and 3 bases lay in between. CDR3 residues: CASSQDRNEKLFF. In DNA form, the CDR3 reads TGTGCCAGCAGCCAAGATCGTAATGAAAAACTGTTTTTT.

This clone was recorded only once. The chain uses TRBV7-9 and TRBJ1-4, with 8 positions matching TRBD1. Trimming took 2 bases from V and 6 from J; bases not matched to a gene: 2. Germline CDR1 SEHNR, CDR2 FQNEAQ (reference sequence). CDR3 length: 14 amino acids. The CDR3 is CASSLNRGDEKLFF. In DNA, the CDR3 is TGTGCCAGCAGCTTAAACAGGGGGGATGAAAAACTGTTTTTT.

This clone was seen a single time. This chain links TRBV19 with TRBJ1-5, with 9 bases lining up with TRBD1. V shed 6 bases, J shed 3 bases, and the junction held 6 bases outside the gene matches. CDR3 length: 15 amino acids. Germline V CDR1 and CDR2: LNHDA, SQIVND (reference sequence). CDR3 loop: CASRPQGADNQPQHF. DNA of the CDR3: TGTGCCAGTAGGCCACAGGGGGCGGACAATCAGCCCCAGCATTTT.

This chain joins TRBV14 and TRBJ2-2; a possible D gene is TRBD2 (6 bases). The CDR3 loop spans 16 amino acids. In germline, CDR1 is SGHDN, CDR2 FVKESK. The ends were cut back, 5 bases at V and 4 bases at J, with 17 bases in the middle. DNA for the CDR3: TGTGCCAGCAGCACCGGCGGGGCCGTGGGCACCGGGGAGCTGTTTTTT. Translation: CASSTGGAVGTGELFF.

A few counts support this clone. This chain links TRBV5-1 with TRBJ2-5, with D tentatively TRBD1 (5 bases). V shed 5 bases and J shed 4 bases, with 9 bases lying between them. The CDR3 loop spans 12 amino acids. CDR1 and CDR2 from the germline V gene are SGHRS and YFSETQ. CDR3 region: CASRDNLETQYF. DNA of the CDR3: TGCGCCAGCAGGGACAATTTAGAGACCCAGTACTTC.

CDR3 DNA sequence: TGTGCCAGTAGCGACATATCGAACACCGGGGAGCTGTTTTTT. Amino acid sequence: CASSDISNTGELFF. The V gene is TRBV19, the J gene TRBJ2-2, with no clear D. Germline V lookup: CDR1 LNHDA, CDR2 SQIVND (reference sequence). Trimming took off 6 bases at V and 0 bases at J, with 8 bases between the two ends. This CDR3 has 14 residues.

The chain couples TRBV30 to TRBJ2-5; D unclear. CDR1 is GTSNPN, CDR2 SVGIG, per germline (reference sequence). The germline V and J ends were trimmed by 1 base and 0 bases, with 3 bases remaining between them. The CDR3 is made up of 12 amino acids. CDR3 sequence: CAWSADQETQYF. Here the CDR3 DNA reads TGTGCCTGGAGTGCAGACCAAGAGACCCAGTACTTC.

DNA of the CDR3: TGTGCCACGGGGGGGCTGCATACGCAGTATTTT. Its protein is CATGGLHTQYF. V usage is TRBV27 and J usage is TRBJ2-3, with 8 bases matching TRBD2. Germline V gene sequence: CDR1 MNHEY, CDR2 SMNVEV (reference sequence). The CDR3 has 11 residues. J was trimmed by 7 bases and V by 10 bases; bases with no gene match: 4.

As DNA, the CDR3 is TGTGCCAGCAGTTCAAGACGGACAGGGATCAATGAGCAGTTCTTC. The encoded protein is CASSSRRTGINEQFF. The chain employs TRBV27 and TRBJ2-1; 8 positions agree with TRBD1. The germline V gene has CDR1 MNHEY and CDR2 SMNVEV (reference sequence). The CDR3 runs 15 residues. After removal of 4 bases from V and 6 bases from J, the junction contained 8 bases not matched to a gene.

The sample holds a few counts of this clone. V is TRBV5-1 and J is TRBJ1-3, with 7 bases fitting TRBD1. Per the germline V gene, CDR1 is SGHRS and CDR2 is YFSETQ. V trimming: 3 bases; J trimming: 2 bases; junction bases outside the gene matches: 11. The CDR3 is 17 residues long. CDR3 coding DNA: TGCGCCAGCAGCTACCGGCCGGGACAGAGGACTGGAAACACCATATATTTT. Translated: CASSYRPGQRTGNTIYF.

The chain joins TRBV7-2 to TRBJ1-6; perhaps TRBD1 as D (5 bases). Germline CDR1 is SGHTA and CDR2 is FQGNSA. The CDR3 sequence is 14 residues long. The V gene lost 0 bases and the J gene lost 10 bases, with 10 bases spanning the gap. CDR3 loop: CASSLAGTGSPLHF. The CDR3 DNA reads TGTGCCAGCAGCTTAGCGGGGACTGGGTCACCCCTCCACTTT.

This clone was recorded only once. The chain employs TRBV21-1 and TRBJ1-1. TRBV21-1 is recorded as a pseudogene. The CDR3 spans 11 residues. In DNA, the CDR3 is TGTGCCAGCAGCAGGGGACTAGAAGCTTTCTTT. Its translation is CASSRGLEAFF.

This clone has more than one count but fewer than ten. The chain recombines TRBV5-4 with TRBJ2-7; D perhaps matches TRBD1 (5 bases). This CDR3 is built from 14 residues. CDR1 and CDR2 from the germline V gene are SGHNT and YYREEE (reference sequence). V was shortened by 0 bases and J by 3 bases, with 10 bases between the two germline ends. Here the CDR3 reads CASSLGQPSYEQYF. In nucleotides, the CDR3 is TGTGCCAGCAGCTTGGGACAGCCAAGCTACGAGCAGTACTTC.

The V and J genes are TRBV13 and TRBJ2-7; D perhaps matches TRBD2 (5 bases). CDR3 length: 15 amino acids. The ends were cut back, 5 bases at V and 0 bases at J, with 14 bases in the middle. Germline loops: CDR1 PRHDT, CDR2 FYEKMQ (reference sequence). DNA for the CDR3: TGTGCCAGCAGCCCACCTCGGGAAATCTCCTACGAGCAGTACTTC. It yields the protein CASSPPREISYEQYF.

This sequence joins TRBV24-1 and TRBJ2-1, with D possibly being TRBD2 (6 bases). Germline values: CDR1 KGHDR, CDR2 SFDVKD. This CDR3 region has 12 residues. Trimming cost V 3 bases and J 13 bases, with 12 bases left between them. The CDR3, as DNA: TGTGCCACCAGTGATGGCGGGACGGTCCAGTTCTTC. Its translation: CATSDGGTVQFF.